This paragraph covers one T cell receptor (beta chain) sequence. The sample belongs to a study of cytomegalovirus exposure and HLA in healthy donors. With 60 Vbeta and 13 Jbeta primers, the PCR was carried out. Authors' methods: Unique TCR beta chains numbered around 80 million in a later analysis, with around 10 million shared. The assay was immunoSEQ multiplex PCR, and TCRdb's table has in-frame clones only and misses some. Clone size and V and J calls were adopted from that table, with D and trimming inferred from the DNA. This table has around 150,000 clones, roughly four fifths appearing once. The V gene end was trimmed by 5 bases and the J gene end by 4 bases; junction bases not matched to a gene: 19. The CDR3 has 20 amino acids. Germline V gives CDR1 MDHEN, CDR2 SYDVKM.

The receptor's source is a man aged 60 to 75 in good health and CMV-seronegative. Input material: PBMCs. The chain joins TRBV28 to TRBJ2-3, with 12 nucleotides matching TRBD2. The DNA for the CDR3 is TGTGCCAGCAGTCCCCCGGGAGGGCTAGCGGGGGGGCCAGTTGCAGATACGCAGTATTTT. Its translation is CASSPPGGLAGGPVADTQYF.